A single sample is the source of the 23 T cell receptor beta chains below, sequenced in a study of cytomegalovirus exposure and HLA in healthy donors. The PCR made use of 60 Vbeta and 13 Jbeta primers. Profiled with immunoSEQ multiplex PCR; TCRdb holds only in-frame clones, not every one. The table includes over 100,000 clones, 74% detected once. Sequenced material: PBMCs. The receptor source for this set is a human donor in good health.

This clone showed up just a few times. This chain joins TRBV6-1 and TRBJ1-2, with TRBD1 as a possible D gene (6 bases). The CDR3 spans 14 residues. Trimming stripped 1 base from V and 8 bases from J, with 14 bases between. Germline V gives CDR1 MNHNS, CDR2 SASEGT. The CDR3 reads CASSEEGLDRGYTF. The CDR3 DNA is TGTGCCAGCAGTGAAGAAGGCCTCGACAGGGGCTACACCTTC.

J is TRBJ1-4 and V is TRBV2; TRBD1 matches 8 bases. The CDR3 covers 14 residues. V lost 8 bases and J lost 11; bases outside the gene matches: 13. CDR1 and CDR2 from the germline V gene are SNHLY and FYNNEI. The CDR3 sequence: CASRPQGAVEKLFF. The CDR3, as DNA: TGTGCCAGCCGCCCCCAGGGGGCGGTGGAGAAACTGTTTTTT.

This clone showed up just a few times. The chain has TRBV5-5 and TRBJ2-3, with 7 bases identical to TRBD1. The CDR3 covers 15 residues. Germline loops: CDR1 SGHKS, CDR2 YYEKEE (reference sequence). J was trimmed by 5 bases and V by 3 bases; bases with no gene match: 9. CDR3 residues: CASSWGDRVVDTQYF. The DNA of the CDR3 is TGTGCCAGCAGCTGGGGTGACAGGGTGGTAGATACGCAGTATTTT.

The chain combines TRBV27 with TRBJ2-1; TRBD1 aligns across 8 bases. V was clipped by 5 bases and J by 5 bases; unmatched bases: 14. Germline assignment: CDR1 MNHEY and CDR2 SMNVEV (reference sequence). The CDR3 is made up of 17 amino acids. For the CDR3, the DNA is TGTGCCAGCAGTCTGGACAGGGCCTACGGCCCAAACAATGAGCAGTTCTTC. The encoded protein is CASSLDRAYGPNNEQFF.

The chain has TRBV28 and TRBJ1-2; tentatively, D is TRBD1 (6 bases). The CDR3 totals 15 residues. Per the germline V gene, CDR1 is MDHEN and CDR2 is SYDVKM. V lost 6 bases to trimming and J lost 1 base, with 15 bases between them. CDR3 nucleotide sequence: TGTGCCAGCAGATCGACAGACAGGAGTAACTATGGCTACACCTTC. This gives the protein CASRSTDRSNYGYTF.

The chain combines TRBV18 with TRBJ2-5; tentatively, D is TRBD1 (6 bases). With 3 bases removed from V and 3 bases from J, the gap between germline ends came to 8 bases. Germline V gene data show CDR1 as KGHSH and CDR2 as LQKENI. The CDR3 contains 13 residues. CDR3 sequence (DNA): TGTGCCAGCTCACCCCGGACAGAAGAGACCCAGTACTTC. As protein: CASSPRTEETQYF.

V is TRBV6-1 and J is TRBJ1-1, with TRBD1 matching over 10 bases. The CDR3 contains 14 residues. Trimming removed 1 base from V and 6 bases from J; junction bases left unmatched: 2. Germline V gene sequence: CDR1 MNHNS, CDR2 SASEGT. Here the CDR3 reads CASSEDGTGAEAFF. The DNA of the CDR3 is TGTGCCAGCAGTGAAGATGGGACAGGGGCTGAAGCTTTCTTT.

The chain employs TRBV6-6 and TRBJ2-7, with 8 nucleotides matching TRBD2. Looked up from germline, CDR1 is MNHNY and CDR2 is SVGAGI (reference sequence). The CDR3 has 14 residues. V trimming: 6 bases; J trimming: 3 bases; junction bases outside the gene matches: 7. CDR3 region: CASSQLGTSYEQYF. Written as DNA, the CDR3 is TGTGCCAGCAGCCAATTGGGGACTAGCTACGAGCAGTACTTC.

J is TRBJ1-6 and V is TRBV5-1; 11 bases agree with TRBD1. This CDR3 contains 16 residues. The trim removed 3 bases at V and 7 bases at J, leaving 6 bases unmatched. Germline V gene sequence: CDR1 SGHRS, CDR2 YFSETQ. In DNA, the CDR3 is TGCGCCAGCAGCTCAGGGACAGGGGGAGAAAATTCACCCCTCCACTTT. Protein: CASSSGTGGENSPLHF. Supplemented by reference TRBV5-1 and TRBJ1-6, the full variable domain reads KAGVTQTPRYLIKTRGQQVTLSCSPISGHRSVSWYQQTPGQGLQFLFEYFSETQRNKGNFPGRFSGRQFSNSRSEMNVSTLELGDSALYLCASSSGTGGENSPLHFGNGTRLTVT.

J is TRBJ1-4 and V is TRBV5-6, with D uncertain. Trimming took 0 bases from V and 8 from J, leaving 5 bases between them. CDR1 is SGHDT and CDR2 is YYEEEE in the germline V gene. The CDR3 is made up of 12 amino acids. The CDR3 region is CASSLETEKLFF. The CDR3 region has the DNA TGTGCCAGCAGCTTGGAGACAGAAAAACTGTTTTTT.

This chain connects TRBV18 to TRBJ1-1, with D maybe TRBD1 (5 bases). The ends were cut back, 4 bases at V and 5 bases at J, with 20 bases in the middle. Per the germline V gene, CDR1 is KGHSH and CDR2 is LQKENI. CDR3 length equals 16 residues. The CDR3 sequence: CASSQGQGAGLTEAFF. As DNA, the CDR3 is TGTGCCAGCTCACAGGGCCAGGGAGCGGGCCTAACTGAAGCTTTCTTT.

This chain uses TRBV5-6 with TRBJ1-2; tentative D call: TRBD1 (5 bases). Germline V gene data show CDR1 as SGHDT and CDR2 as YYEEEE. Trimming pared 4 bases from V and 8 bases from J, leaving 15 bases between. The CDR3 loop spans 13 amino acids. The CDR3 loop is CASSEGRAGGYTF. CDR3 bases: TGTGCCAGCAGCGAGGGACGGGCGGGGGGCTACACCTTC.

The chain carries TRBV10-3 and TRBJ2-7, with D possibly matching TRBD2 (6 bases). CDR3 length: 16 amino acids. Trimming stripped 3 bases from V and 4 bases from J, with 19 bases between. Looked up from germline, CDR1 is ENHRY and CDR2 is SYGVKD. This CDR3 reads CAISDYLSGRIYEQYF. The CDR3 coding sequence is TGTGCCATCAGTGATTACCTTAGCGGCAGAATTTACGAGCAGTACTTC.

The DNA of the CDR3 is TGTGCCAGCAGTTTTGCGACAGGGACCGAGCAGTACTTC. Translated, it gives CASSFATGTEQYF. The J gene is TRBJ2-7, the V gene TRBV2, with 7 bases matching TRBD1. The V and J ends lost 5 bases and 6 bases, in that order; junction bases with no gene match: 7. The CDR3 runs 13 residues. The V gene's germline CDR1 is SNHLY and CDR2 FYNNEI.

The gene calls are TRBV6-1 and TRBJ2-6; 7 nucleotides align to TRBD1. The V gene's germline CDR1 is MNHNS and CDR2 SASEGT. The V and J ends lost 4 bases and 0 bases, in that order; junction bases with no gene match: 6. This CDR3 contains 17 residues. Here the CDR3 DNA reads TGTGCCAGCAGTGGCCGGGACAGACTCTCTGGGGCCAACGTCCTGACTTTC. Translation: CASSGRDRLSGANVLTF.

The chain employs TRBV28 and TRBJ2-2; 7 bases match TRBD1. CDR1 and CDR2 from the germline V gene are MDHEN and SYDVKM. This CDR3 contains 16 residues. V shed 6 bases and J 5 bases; nucleotides not matched to a gene: 12. In DNA form, the CDR3 reads TGTGCCAGCAGCCTTATAGAGGGGGCGCGAACCGGGGAGCTGTTTTTT. It specifies CASSLIEGARTGELFF.

The genes are TRBV4-1 and TRBJ1-1; TRBD1 agrees at 8 bases. CDR3 size: 15 residues. Per the germline V gene, CDR1 is MGHRA and CDR2 is YSYEKL. V lost 3 bases to trimming and J lost 10 bases; unmatched junction nucleotides: 13. The CDR3, as DNA: TGCGCCAGCAGCCAGGTTTCAGGGGGCGCGGGTCCAGCTTTCTTT. Encoded protein: CASSQVSGGAGPAFF.

The J gene is TRBJ2-3, the V gene TRBV5-1; 8 nucleotides align to TRBD2. The CDR3 runs 16 residues. CDR1 is SGHRS, CDR2 YFSETQ, per germline. V shed 5 bases, J shed 0 bases, and the junction held 8 bases outside the gene matches. The CDR3 nucleotides are TGCGCCAGCAGGCCCGGGGGGGGGCCCAGCACAGATACGCAGTATTTT. It yields the protein CASRPGGGPSTDTQYF. Variable domain in full (rest from reference TRBV5-1 and TRBJ2-3): KAGVTQTPRYLIKTRGQQVTLSCSPISGHRSVSWYQQTPGQGLQFLFEYFSETQRNKGNFPGRFSGRQFSNSRSEMNVSTLELGDSALYLCASRPGGGPSTDTQYFGPGTRLTVL.

This clone has more than one count but fewer than ten. V is TRBV6-6 and J is TRBJ1-5, with TRBD1 identical over 9 bases. Germline V gives CDR1 MNHNY, CDR2 SVGAGI (reference sequence). Losses at the gene ends were 0 bases for V and 9 bases for J; bases not matched to a gene: 6. The CDR3 is 15 residues long. Written as DNA, the CDR3 is TGTGCCAGCAGTTACTCGATGGACAGGGGATGGCCCCAGCATTTT. Amino acids: CASSYSMDRGWPQHF.

The chain links TRBV6-5 to TRBJ1-6, with D hard to call. The CDR3 loop spans 12 amino acids. Germline lookup yields CDR1 MNHEY and CDR2 SVGAGI. V was trimmed by 8 bases and J by 10 bases, leaving 12 bases between them. The CDR3 bases are TGTGCCAGCCGGGAAGCAATCTCACCCCTCCACTTT. This translates into CASREAISPLHF.

This chain links TRBV5-6 with TRBJ2-7, with 7 nucleotides matching TRBD1. Germline CDR1 and CDR2: SGHDT and YYEEEE. The CDR3 totals 14 residues. V lost 4 bases, J lost 6 bases, and 10 bases stayed unmatched. CDR3 protein: CASSVGRGMSEQYF. In DNA form, the CDR3 reads TGTGCCAGCAGCGTGGGCAGGGGGATGAGCGAGCAGTACTTC.

This rearrangement joins TRBV19 to TRBJ2-7, with TRBD2 matching 13 bases. This CDR3 comprises 15 residues. The ends lost 4 bases at V and 7 bases at J; junction bases unmatched: 7. CDR1 and CDR2 from the germline V gene are LNHDA and SQIVND (reference sequence). For the CDR3, the DNA is TGTGCCAGTAGTAGAACCGGGACTAGCGGGACAGAGCAGTACTTC. Its protein product is CASSRTGTSGTEQYF.

J is TRBJ2-5 and V is TRBV28, with D possibly TRBD1 on 6 matching bases. Germline values: CDR1 MDHEN, CDR2 SYDVKM. The V and J ends lost 10 bases and 5 bases respectively, with 17 bases between them. CDR3 length: 13 residues. The CDR3 loop reads CATSTGWLETQYF. The CDR3 coding sequence is TGTGCCACTTCGACAGGTTGGTTGGAGACCCAGTACTTC.